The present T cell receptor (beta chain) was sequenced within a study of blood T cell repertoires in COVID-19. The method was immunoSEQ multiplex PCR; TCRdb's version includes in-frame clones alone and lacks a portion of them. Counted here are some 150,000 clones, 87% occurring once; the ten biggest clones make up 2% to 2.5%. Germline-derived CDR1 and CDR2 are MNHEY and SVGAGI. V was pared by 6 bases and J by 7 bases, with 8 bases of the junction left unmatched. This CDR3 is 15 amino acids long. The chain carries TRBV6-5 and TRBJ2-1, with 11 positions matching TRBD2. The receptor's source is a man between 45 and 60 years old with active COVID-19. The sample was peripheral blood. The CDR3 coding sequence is TGTGCCAGCAGACTTAGCGGGGGGGCCAGGAATGAGCAGTTCTTC. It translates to CASRLSGGARNEQFF.